The rows below give T cell receptor beta chains drawn from one sample of a study of cytomegalovirus exposure and HLA in healthy donors. The method was immunoSEQ multiplex PCR; TCRdb's version includes in-frame clones alone and lacks a portion of them. The sample lists some 160,000 clones, around three quarters occurring once. The sequenced material came from PBMCs. Receptors were obtained from a woman in her thirties or forties in good health and CMV-seronegative. CDR3s include the opening cysteine and the closing phenylalanine or tryptophan. The order of the fields is J gene, D gene, clone size, V gene, CDR3 length, CDR3 protein, CDR3 DNA. D genes are given only for firm matches. The size of a clone is reported for some rows only, either as once, few or many, or as a class for expanded clones.

TRBJ2-2,NA,NA,TRBV9,15,CASSGSPRGFRELFF,TGTGCCAGCAGCGGATCACCTCGGGGTTTCCGGGAGCTGTTTTTT
TRBJ2-3,NA,NA,TRBV5-1,15,CASSSRRGTTDTQYF,TGCGCCAGCAGCTCTAGACGGGGGACCACAGATACGCAGTATTTT
TRBJ2-7,NA,NA,TRBV9,14,CASSVASSSYEQYF,TGTGCCAGCAGCGTAGCCTCGAGCTCCTACGAGCAGTACTTC
TRBJ1-2,TRBD1,NA,TRBV27,16,CASSLSKAGGQSGYTF,TGTGCCAGCAGTTTATCGAAGGCGGGGGGACAGAGCGGCTACACCTTC
TRBJ1-5,NA,NA,TRBV6-1,15,CASILSRGYPGAQHF,TGTGCCAGCATTCTAAGCAGGGGCTACCCTGGAGCCCAGCATTTT
TRBJ2-2,TRBD2,many,TRBV6-1,14,CASPTSRNTGELFF,TGTGCCAGCCCGACTAGCAGGAACACCGGGGAGCTGTTTTTT
TRBJ1-2,TRBD1,NA,TRBV2,14,CASNKDRVAGGYTF,TGTGCCAGCAACAAAGACAGGGTCGCGGGCGGCTACACCTTC
TRBJ2-7,NA,NA,TRBV29-1,16,CSVRRHDPGSSYEQYF,TGCAGCGTCCGGCGCCACGATCCAGGGTCCTCCTACGAGCAGTACTTC
TRBJ2-1,NA,NA,TRBV29-1,10,CSVGGNEQFF,TGCAGCGTTGGAGGAAATGAGCAGTTCTTC
TRBJ2-3,TRBD1,NA,TRBV2,14,CARGGGQGQDTQYF,TGTGCCAGAGGGGGTGGACAGGGGCAAGATACGCAGTATTTT
TRBJ1-2,NA,once,TRBV5-1,15,CASSLTTTGTAGYTF,TGCGCCAGCAGCTTGACCACCACGGGAACGGCGGGCTACACCTTC
TRBJ1-1,TRBD1,NA,TRBV7-2,14,CASRSPGQLTEAFF,TGTGCCAGCAGATCCCCGGGACAGCTCACTGAAGCTTTCTTT
TRBJ1-1,TRBD1,NA,TRBV5-6,19,CASSLTWTGVTVVGTEAFF,TGTGCCAGCAGCTTGACCTGGACAGGGGTCACGGTTGTAGGCACTGAAGCTTTCTTT
TRBJ2-7,NA,NA,TRBV6-5,16,CASSYSGAWGPGEQYF,TGTGCCAGCAGTTACTCGGGGGCGTGGGGGCCGGGCGAGCAGTACTTC
TRBJ1-3,NA,NA,TRBV6-1,15,CASSVEQDSGNTIYF,TGTGCCAGCAGTGTAGAACAGGACTCTGGAAACACCATATATTTT
TRBJ1-3,TRBD1,NA,TRBV2,16,CASSEQDRVPGNTIYF,TGTGCCAGCAGTGAGCAGGACAGGGTGCCTGGAAACACCATATATTTT
TRBJ1-5,TRBD1,once,TRBV6-4,17,CASSETGGLYSNQPQHF,TGTGCCAGCAGTGAGACAGGGGGCCTCTATAGCAATCAGCCCCAGCATTTT
TRBJ1-6,TRBD1,NA,TRBV6-1,15,CASIPRTGGYSPLHF,TGTGCCAGCATCCCCCGGACAGGGGGATATTCACCCCTCCACTTT
TRBJ1-2,NA,NA,TRBV30,13,CALAGAGEDGYTF,TGTGCCCTGGCGGGAGCCGGTGAGGATGGCTACACCTTC
TRBJ1-4,NA,NA,TRBV5-6,15,CASSLSGRGGEKLFF,TGTGCCAGCAGCTTGTCCGGCAGGGGTGGCGAAAAACTGTTTTTT
TRBJ2-7,TRBD1,NA,TRBV7-9,14,CASSLGGQNYEQYF,TGTGCCAGCAGCTTAGGGGGACAGAACTACGAGCAGTACTTC
TRBJ1-5,NA,NA,TRBV6-5,15,CASSKFRGLNQPQHF,TGTGCCAGCAGTAAATTTAGGGGCCTCAACCAGCCCCAGCATTTT
TRBJ2-7,TRBD2,NA,TRBV4-3,15,CASSQDRLAEYEQYF,TGCGCCAGCAGCCAAGATAGGCTAGCGGAGTACGAGCAGTACTTC
TRBJ2-3,TRBD2,NA,TRBV6-4,18,CASSAQTSGGAWTDTQYF,TGTGCCAGCAGTGCACAGACTAGCGGGGGGGCTTGGACAGATACGCAGTATTTT
TRBJ2-7,TRBD2,NA,TRBV28,15,CASSSSSGVRGEQYF,TGTGCCAGCAGTTCATCTAGCGGGGTACGGGGCGAGCAGTACTTC
TRBJ1-3,TRBD1,once,TRBV18,17,CASSPLGQDLSGNTIYF,TGTGCCAGCTCACCACTAGGACAGGACCTCTCTGGAAACACCATATATTTT
TRBJ1-3,NA,NA,TRBV5-4,13,CASSFESGNTIYF,TGTGCCAGCAGCTTCGAGTCCGGAAACACCATATATTTT
TRBJ1-5,TRBD1,once,TRBV6-1,15,CASRGDRGSNQPQHF,TGTGCCAGCAGAGGAGACAGGGGGAGTAATCAGCCCCAGCATTTT
TRBJ1-5,NA,NA,TRBV28,15,CASSFPEESNQPQHF,TGTGCCAGCAGTTTCCCGGAGGAAAGCAATCAGCCCCAGCATTTT
TRBJ1-5,NA,NA,TRBV28,15,CASSGGQGVGQPQHF,TGTGCCAGCAGCGGGGGGCAGGGAGTGGGTCAGCCCCAGCATTTT
TRBJ1-5,NA,NA,TRBV25-1,14,CASSESTANQPQHF,TGTGCCAGCAGTGAATCGACAGCCAATCAGCCCCAGCATTTT
TRBJ2-2,TRBD1,NA,TRBV2,14,CASIGQGNTGELFF,TGTGCCAGCATTGGACAGGGCAACACCGGGGAGCTGTTTTTT
TRBJ1-1,NA,NA,TRBV19,15,CASSLGGGSYTEAFF,TGTGCCAGTAGTTTGGGGGGGGGTTCGTACACTGAAGCTTTCTTT
TRBJ2-7,NA,NA,TRBV2,14,CASQGTGSRYEQYF,TGTGCCAGCCAAGGTACGGGTTCGAGGTACGAGCAGTACTTC
TRBJ2-3,NA,NA,TRBV10-2,14,CASSDGALQDTQYF,TGCGCCAGCAGTGATGGGGCTTTACAAGATACGCAGTATTTT
TRBJ1-1,NA,few,TRBV6-1,15,CASSELGRVFTEAFF,TGTGCCAGCAGTGAACTTGGCAGGGTATTCACTGAAGCTTTCTTT
TRBJ1-1,NA,NA,TRBV28,13,CASSLGGRGEAFF,TGTGCCAGCAGTTTGGGGGGGCGGGGAGAAGCTTTCTTT
TRBJ2-5,NA,NA,TRBV19,15,CASSIVSGLMETQYF,TGTGCCAGTAGTATAGTTTCCGGTCTAATGGAGACCCAGTACTTC
TRBJ2-7,NA,few,TRBV5-1,14,CASSLKGPSYEQYF,TGCGCCAGCAGCTTGAAGGGGCCTTCCTACGAGCAGTACTTC
TRBJ1-2,NA,once,TRBV19,14,CASSRSGANYGYTF,TGTGCCAGTAGTAGGAGCGGAGCTAACTATGGCTACACCTTC
TRBJ1-1,NA,NA,TRBV7-2,16,CASSLVGSATNTEAFF,TGTGCCAGCAGCTTAGTGGGCTCAGCCACCAACACTGAAGCTTTCTTT
TRBJ2-3,NA,NA,TRBV9,15,CASSVDGRGTDTQYF,TGTGCCAGCAGCGTAGATGGGCGGGGCACAGATACGCAGTATTTT
TRBJ1-3,NA,NA,TRBV13,15,CASSLVAGSGNTIYF,TGTGCCAGCAGCTTAGTTGCAGGCTCTGGAAACACCATATATTTT
TRBJ2-7,TRBD2,NA,TRBV30,14,CAWSVASGTYEQYF,TGTGCCTGGAGTGTCGCTAGCGGTACCTACGAGCAGTACTTC
TRBJ2-7,TRBD2,NA,TRBV23-1,17,CASSRPRGVWAHYEQYF,TGCGCCAGCAGCCGACCTCGGGGGGTTTGGGCCCACTACGAGCAGTACTTC
TRBJ2-2,TRBD2,NA,TRBV19,14,CATGLAGETGELFF,TGTGCCACCGGACTAGCGGGGGAAACCGGGGAGCTGTTTTTT
TRBJ1-4,NA,NA,TRBV7-2,15,CASSLGGRGGEKLFF,TGTGCCAGCAGCTTAGGCGGCAGGGGAGGGGAAAAACTGTTTTTT
TRBJ1-2,NA,once,TRBV10-3,12,CAIIGGGSGYTF,TGTGCCATCATCGGGGGGGGCAGTGGCTACACCTTC
TRBJ1-2,NA,NA,TRBV28,15,CASSLRGSPGYGYTF,TGTGCCAGCAGTTTACGGGGGTCCCCTGGGTATGGCTACACCTTC
TRBJ1-6,NA,NA,TRBV13,15,CASSSGEPYNSPLHF,TGTGCCAGCAGCTCCGGAGAACCCTATAATTCACCCCTCCACTTT
TRBJ2-1,NA,NA,TRBV4-1,15,CASSQETGNYNEQFF,TGCGCCAGCAGCCAAGAAACAGGTAACTACAATGAGCAGTTCTTC
TRBJ2-1,TRBD1,NA,TRBV6-5,14,CASSFQGASNEQFF,TGTGCCAGCAGTTTTCAGGGGGCCTCTAATGAGCAGTTCTTC
TRBJ1-1,TRBD1,NA,TRBV13,15,CASSPRTGGAAEAFF,TGTGCCAGCAGCCCCCGGACAGGGGGCGCCGCTGAAGCTTTCTTT
TRBJ2-7,TRBD1,few,TRBV5-6,15,CASSWRGQGSYEQYF,TGTGCCAGCAGCTGGAGGGGACAGGGAAGCTACGAGCAGTACTTC